The clone carrying this TCR beta chain was counted at least ten times. Germline CDR1 LGHDT, CDR2 YNNKEL (reference sequence). The junction had 5 bases not matched to a gene; V was cut back by 1 base and J by 6 bases. This CDR3 has 15 amino acids. The sample is drawn from a study of response to subunit inactivated influenza vaccine. MiXCR was run by TCRdb on the RT-PCR reads, yielding one entry per CDR3 protein. This sample has around 600,000 distinct CDR3 sequences, with roughly 12% found just once. This same sample was also part of a study on T cells expressing NK-cell markers. That source adds: Libraries used 5'RACE template switching adding universal primer site and UMIs. Topping the CD3+CD56-NKG2C+ fraction as well were these clonotypes, in a few donors.

The chain employs TRBV3-1 and TRBJ2-4; TRBD1 aligns across 8 bases. The sequenced sample was PBMCs from blood, obtained on the day of vaccination. This clonotype was sampled from a man aged 50-60 years who received an inactivated influenza vaccine. This chain's CDR3 is CASSQVSGGGNIQYF. CDR3 coding DNA: TGTGCCAGCAGCCAAGTGTCAGGGGGCGGAAACATTCAGTACTTC. Filled out from reference TRBV3-1 and TRBJ2-4, the complete variable domain reads DTAVSQTPKYLVTQMGNDKSIKCEQNLGHDTMYWYKQDSKKFLKIMFSYNNKELIINETVPNRFSPKSPDKAHLNLHINSLELGDSAVYFCASSQVSGGGNIQYFGAGTRLSVL.